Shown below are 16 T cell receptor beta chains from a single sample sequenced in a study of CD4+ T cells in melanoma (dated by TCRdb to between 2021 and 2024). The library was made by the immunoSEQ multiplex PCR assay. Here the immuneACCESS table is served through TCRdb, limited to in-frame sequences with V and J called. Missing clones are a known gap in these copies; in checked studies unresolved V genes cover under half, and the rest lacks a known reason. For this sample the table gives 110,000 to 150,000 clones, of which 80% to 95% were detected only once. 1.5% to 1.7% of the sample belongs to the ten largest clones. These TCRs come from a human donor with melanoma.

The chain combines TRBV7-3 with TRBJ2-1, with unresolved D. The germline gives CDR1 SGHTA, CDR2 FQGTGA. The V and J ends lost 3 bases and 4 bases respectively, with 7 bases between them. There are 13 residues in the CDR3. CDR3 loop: CASSFSRYNEQFF. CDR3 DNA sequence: TGTGCCAGCAGCTTTTCTAGATACAATGAGCAGTTCTTC.

The CDR3 DNA is TGCGCCAGCAGCTTGGCCGTGGAGGGAAGCGAAAAACTGTTTTTT. It yields the protein CASSLAVEGSEKLFF. The V and J genes are TRBV5-1 and TRBJ1-4, with D hard to call. This CDR3 is 15 amino acids long. Trimming took off 0 bases at V and 8 bases at J, with 14 bases between the two ends. Germline V gene sequence: CDR1 SGHRS, CDR2 YFSETQ.

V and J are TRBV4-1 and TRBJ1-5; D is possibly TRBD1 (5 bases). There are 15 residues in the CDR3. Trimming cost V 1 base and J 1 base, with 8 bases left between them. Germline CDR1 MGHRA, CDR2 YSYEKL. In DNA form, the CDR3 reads TGCGCCAGCAGCCAAGCGGAGGGGAGCAATCAGCCCCAGCATTTT. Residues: CASSQAEGSNQPQHF.

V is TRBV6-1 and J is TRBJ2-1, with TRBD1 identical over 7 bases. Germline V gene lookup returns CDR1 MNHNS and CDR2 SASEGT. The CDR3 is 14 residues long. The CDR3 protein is CSSRRDSSYNEQFF. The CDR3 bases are TGTTCAAGCCGAAGGGACAGCTCCTACAATGAGCAGTTCTTC.

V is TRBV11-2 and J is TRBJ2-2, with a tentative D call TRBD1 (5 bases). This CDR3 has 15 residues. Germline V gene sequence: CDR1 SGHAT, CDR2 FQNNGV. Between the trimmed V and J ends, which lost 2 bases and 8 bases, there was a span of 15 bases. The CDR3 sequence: CASSLRSRVAGELFF. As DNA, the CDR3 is TGTGCCAGCAGCTTACGCAGCAGGGTGGCGGGGGAGCTGTTTTTT. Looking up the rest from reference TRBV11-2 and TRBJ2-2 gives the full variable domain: EAGVAQSPRYKIIEKRQSVAFWCNPISGHATLYWYQQILGQGPKLLIQFQNNGVVDDSQLPKDRFSAERLKGVDSTLKIQPAKLEDSAVYLCASSLRSRVAGELFFGEGSRLTVL.

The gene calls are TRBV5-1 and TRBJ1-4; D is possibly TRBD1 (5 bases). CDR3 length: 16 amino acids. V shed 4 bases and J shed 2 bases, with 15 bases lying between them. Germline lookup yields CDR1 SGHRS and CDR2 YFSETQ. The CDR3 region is CASSPPLGTTNEKLFF. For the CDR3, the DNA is TGCGCCAGCAGCCCCCCCCTCGGGACCACTAATGAAAAACTGTTTTTT. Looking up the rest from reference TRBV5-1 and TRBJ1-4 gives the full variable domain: KAGVTQTPRYLIKTRGQQVTLSCSPISGHRSVSWYQQTPGQGLQFLFEYFSETQRNKGNFPGRFSGRQFSNSRSEMNVSTLELGDSALYLCASSPPLGTTNEKLFFGSGTQLSVL.

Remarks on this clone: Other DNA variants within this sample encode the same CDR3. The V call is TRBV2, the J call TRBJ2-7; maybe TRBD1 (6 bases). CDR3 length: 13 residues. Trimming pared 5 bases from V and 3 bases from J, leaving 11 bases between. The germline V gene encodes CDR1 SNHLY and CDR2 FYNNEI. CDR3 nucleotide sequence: TGTGCCAGCAGTCAACAGGGCTACTACGAGCAGTACTTC. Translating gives CASSQQGYYEQYF.

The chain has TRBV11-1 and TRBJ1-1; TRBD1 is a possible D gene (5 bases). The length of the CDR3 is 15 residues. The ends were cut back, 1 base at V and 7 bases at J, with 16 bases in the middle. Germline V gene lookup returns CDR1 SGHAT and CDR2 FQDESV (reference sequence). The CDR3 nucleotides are TGTGCCAGCAGCTTAGGCGGTGCCAGGGACGGTGAAGCTTTCTTT. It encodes CASSLGGARDGEAFF.

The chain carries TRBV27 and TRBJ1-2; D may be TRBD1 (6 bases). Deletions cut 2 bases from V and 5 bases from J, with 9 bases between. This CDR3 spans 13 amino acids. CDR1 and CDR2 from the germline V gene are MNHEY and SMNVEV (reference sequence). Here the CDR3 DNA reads TGTGCCAGCAGTTTAAGGGGGACATATGGCTACACCTTC. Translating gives CASSLRGTYGYTF.

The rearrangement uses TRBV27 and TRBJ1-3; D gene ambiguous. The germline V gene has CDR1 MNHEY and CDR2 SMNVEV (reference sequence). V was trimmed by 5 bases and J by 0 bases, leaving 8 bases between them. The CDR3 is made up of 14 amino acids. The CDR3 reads CASSQSNSGNTIYF. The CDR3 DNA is TGTGCCAGCAGTCAGAGTAACTCTGGAAACACCATATATTTT.

The CDR3, as DNA: TGCGCCAGCAGCTTGCTGGCCCTGGGACAGGGGAAAGGGGAGCTGTTTTTT. Translation: CASSLLALGQGKGELFF. This chain uses TRBV5-1 with TRBJ2-2, with TRBD1 matching 10 bases. The germline V gene encodes CDR1 SGHRS and CDR2 YFSETQ. There are 17 residues in the CDR3. The V segment lost 1 base and the J segment 8 bases; nucleotides outside the gene matches: 11.

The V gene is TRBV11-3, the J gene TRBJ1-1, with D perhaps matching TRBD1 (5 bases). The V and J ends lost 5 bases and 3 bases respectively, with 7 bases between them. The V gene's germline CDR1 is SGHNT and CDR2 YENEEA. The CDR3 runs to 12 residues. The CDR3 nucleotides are TGTGCCAGCAGCCGGGGGTACACTGAAGCTTTCTTT. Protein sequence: CASSRGYTEAFF.

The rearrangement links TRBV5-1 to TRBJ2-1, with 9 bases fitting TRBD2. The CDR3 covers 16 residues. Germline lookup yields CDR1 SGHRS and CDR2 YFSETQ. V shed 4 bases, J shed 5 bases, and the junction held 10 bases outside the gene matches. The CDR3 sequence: CASSPAGLAGDNEQFF. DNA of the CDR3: TGCGCCAGCAGCCCCGCGGGTTTAGCGGGGGACAATGAGCAGTTCTTC.

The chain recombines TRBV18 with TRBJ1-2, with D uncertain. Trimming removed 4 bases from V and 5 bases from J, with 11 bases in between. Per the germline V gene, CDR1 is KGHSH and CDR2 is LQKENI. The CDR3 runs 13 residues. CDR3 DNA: TGTGCCAGCTCACAGGACCGATCTTATGGCTACACCTTC. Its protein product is CASSQDRSYGYTF.

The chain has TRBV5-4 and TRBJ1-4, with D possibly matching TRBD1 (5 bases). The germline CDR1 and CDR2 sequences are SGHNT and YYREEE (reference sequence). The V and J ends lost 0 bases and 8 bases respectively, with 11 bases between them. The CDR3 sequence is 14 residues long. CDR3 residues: CASSLAGSREKLFF. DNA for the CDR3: TGTGCCAGCAGCTTGGCAGGGAGTCGGGAAAAACTGTTTTTT.

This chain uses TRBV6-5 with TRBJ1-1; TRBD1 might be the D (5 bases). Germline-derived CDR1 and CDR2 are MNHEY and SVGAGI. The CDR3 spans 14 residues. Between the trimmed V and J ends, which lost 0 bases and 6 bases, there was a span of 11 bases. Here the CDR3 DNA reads TGTGCCAGCAGTTACTCGATAGGGGTCTCTGAAGCTTTCTTT. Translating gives CASSYSIGVSEAFF.